This passage covers 21 T cell receptor beta chains from one sample sequenced in a study of cytomegalovirus exposure and HLA in healthy donors. 60 Vbeta and 13 Jbeta primers were used in PCR. Libraries were prepared by immunoSEQ multiplex PCR; TCRdb keeps only in-frame clonotypes and omits some of them. The table has 100,000 to 150,000 clones, 81% seen once. Sample: PBMCs. These receptor sequences come from a man younger than 35 in good health and CMV-seropositive.

Notes on this clone: The CDR3 ends on some other residue instead of the conserved phenylalanine or tryptophan, so this is likely a read error. Because the CDR3's place on the DNA is in doubt, the DNA is left out and the CDR3 is given as listed by TCRdb. The V and J genes are TRBV5-6 and TRBJ1-5. The germline gives CDR1 SGHDT, CDR2 YYEEEE. The CDR3 comprises 8 residues, both ends counted. This chain's CDR3 is CASSLMRA.

CDR3 sequence (DNA): TGTGCCTCAAAAGGGGCAGGGGGCTCTTCACCCCTCCACTTT. Translated, it gives CASKGAGGSSPLHF. V gene TRBV30 combines with J gene TRBJ1-6, with TRBD1 identical over 8 bases. V was clipped by 7 bases and J by 9 bases; unmatched bases: 11. Per germline, CDR1 GTSNPN and CDR2 SVGIG (reference sequence). The CDR3 has 14 amino acids.

The rearrangement uses TRBV7-9 and TRBJ2-2; 10 nucleotides line up with TRBD1. This CDR3 spans 17 amino acids. V was clipped by 4 bases and J by 4 bases; unmatched bases: 9. In germline, CDR1 is SEHNR, CDR2 FQNEAQ (reference sequence). The CDR3 sequence is CASSSNLGQGPTGELFF. Written as DNA, the CDR3 is TGTGCCAGCAGCTCGAACCTGGGACAGGGGCCCACCGGGGAGCTGTTTTTT. The variable domain in full, with the rest retrieved from reference TRBV7-9 and TRBJ2-2, is DTGVSQNPRHKITKRGQNVTFRCDPISEHNRLYWYRQTLGQGPEFLTYFQNEAQLEKSRLLSDRFSAERPKGSFSTLEIQRTEQGDSAMYLCASSSNLGQGPTGELFFGEGSRLTVL.

With respect to this clone: One end of the junction fails to match germline, which may point to a read error. The rearrangement joins TRBV7-9 to TRBJ1-2, with 7 bases aligning to TRBD1. CDR1 is SEHNR, CDR2 FQNEAQ, per germline (reference sequence). This CDR3 spans 13 amino acids. The CDR3 DNA reads TGTTCCAGCAGCTTTGGACAGGATTATGGCTACACCTTC. This sequence encodes CSSSFGQDYGYTF.

The rearrangement joins TRBV10-2 to TRBJ2-5; D is undetermined. Looked up from germline, CDR1 is WSHSY and CDR2 is SAAADI. This CDR3 comprises 15 residues. V gave up 2 bases and J gave up 5 bases, with 15 bases separating them. CDR3 bases: TGCGCCAGCAGTGAGACCTTCGCAGGAATGGAGACCCAGTACTTC. Protein product: CASSETFAGMETQYF.

V usage is TRBV14 and J usage is TRBJ1-2, with 8 bases matching TRBD1. With 1 base clipped from V and 6 bases from J, the junction kept 7 bases outside the gene matches. The CDR3 consists of 15 residues. Germline V gene data show CDR1 as SGHDN and CDR2 as FVKESK. CDR3 residues: CASSQVTGDWHGYTF. In DNA, the CDR3 is TGTGCCAGCAGCCAAGTGACAGGGGATTGGCATGGCTACACCTTC. The whole variable domain, filled in from reference TRBV14 and TRBJ1-2, reads EAGVTQFPSHSVIEKGQTVTLRCDPISGHDNLYWYRRVMGKEIKFLLHFVKESKQDESGMPNNRFLAERTGGTYSTLKVQPAELEDSGVYFCASSQVTGDWHGYTFGSGTRLTVV.

In this sample, this clone turned up once. The chain carries TRBV29-1 and TRBJ1-2; possibly TRBD1 for D (6 bases). This CDR3 spans 12 amino acids. Germline CDR1 reads SQVTM; CDR2 reads ANQGSEA. V was cut by 5 bases and J by 4 bases, with 11 bases left in between. This chain's CDR3 is CSVTPTGYGYTF. DNA of the CDR3: TGCAGCGTTACCCCGACAGGCTATGGCTACACCTTC.

The chain employs TRBV6-6 and TRBJ1-1; D is ambiguous. Trimming removed 2 bases at V and 7 bases at J, with 5 bases between. Germline CDR1 MNHNY, CDR2 SVGAGI (reference sequence). The CDR3 is 11 residues long. The DNA of the CDR3 is TGTGCCAGCAGTTACGGCAGTGAAGCTTTCTTT. Translation gives CASSYGSEAFF.

This chain connects TRBV5-1 to TRBJ1-1, with D uncertain. This CDR3 contains 13 residues. V gave up 3 bases and J gave up 1 base, with 7 bases separating them. CDR1 and CDR2 (germline): SGHRS, YFSETQ. CDR3 in amino acids: CASSSPGNTEAFF. Here the CDR3 DNA reads TGCGCCAGCAGCTCGCCGGGGAACACTGAAGCTTTCTTT.

This clone occurred once. DNA for the CDR3: TGTGCCAGCAGCCTAGTGACTATCCAAGAGACCCAGTACTTC. Its protein is CASSLVTIQETQYF. V gene TRBV7-2 combines with J gene TRBJ2-5; a weak D match, TRBD2 (5 bases). The CDR3 length is 14 residues. The germline V gene encodes CDR1 SGHTA and CDR2 FQGNSA. V lost 5 bases and J 1 base, leaving 11 bases between the germline ends.

The rearrangement uses TRBV7-8 and TRBJ2-7, with 9 bases that match TRBD1. J gave up 5 bases and V 0 bases, and 2 bases lay outside the gene matches. This CDR3 has 14 amino acids. Germline V gene data show CDR1 as SGHVS and CDR2 as FQNEAQ. CDR3 in DNA: TGTGCCAGCAGCTTAGCCGGGACAGGGCACGAGCAGTACTTC. Translation: CASSLAGTGHEQYF.

The J gene is TRBJ2-7, the V gene TRBV19; 8 positions match TRBD2. Per germline, CDR1 LNHDA and CDR2 SQIVND (reference sequence). Trimming removed 4 bases from V and 6 bases from J; junction bases left unmatched: 5. This CDR3 region has 13 residues. The CDR3 loop reads CASSTHTSGEQYF. The CDR3 DNA sequence: TGTGCCAGTAGTACCCATACTAGCGGCGAGCAGTACTTC.

V gene TRBV9 combines with J gene TRBJ2-3; 9 bases agree with TRBD2. This CDR3 has 13 amino acids. Germline CDR1 and CDR2: SGDLS and YYNGEE. V was pared by 3 bases and J by 9 bases, with 5 bases of the junction left unmatched. The CDR3 region is CASSAWTSETQYF. The CDR3 DNA reads as TGTGCCAGCAGCGCTTGGACTAGCGAGACGCAGTATTTT.

The chain is built from TRBV5-1 and TRBJ1-1, with 7 bases lining up with TRBD1. Trimming at V came to 4 bases and at J to 4 bases, leaving 7 bases not matched to a gene. CDR1 is SGHRS and CDR2 is YFSETQ in the germline V gene. This CDR3 contains 14 residues. Here the CDR3 reads CASSPTGSGTEAFF. The CDR3, as DNA: TGCGCCAGCAGCCCGACAGGGTCGGGCACTGAAGCTTTCTTT.

The chain carries TRBV7-2 and TRBJ1-1; 9 bases line up with TRBD1. V lost 5 bases to trimming and J lost 4 bases; unmatched junction nucleotides: 8. Germline V CDR1 and CDR2: SGHTA, FQGNSA. The CDR3 sequence is 15 residues long. The CDR3 is CASSVTGGAGTEAFF. The CDR3 DNA sequence: TGTGCCAGCAGCGTGACAGGGGGGGCGGGCACTGAAGCTTTCTTT.

There are a few counts of this clone. This chain uses TRBV9 with TRBJ1-5; 7 nucleotides match TRBD1. The germline V gene encodes CDR1 SGDLS and CDR2 YYNGEE. J lost 5 bases, V lost 4 bases, and 6 bases had no gene match. The CDR3 has 14 amino acids. The CDR3 DNA is TGTGCCAGCAGCCTTACAGGGGAGCATCAGCCCCAGCATTTT. Its protein is CASSLTGEHQPQHF.

The chain links TRBV5-6 to TRBJ2-5; 10 bases line up with TRBD1. Trimming at V came to 4 bases and at J to 4 bases, leaving 4 bases not matched to a gene. There are 14 residues in the CDR3. From germline, CDR1 is SGHDT and CDR2 YYEEEE. The CDR3: CASSTWDRGETQYF. In nucleotides, the CDR3 is TGTGCCAGCAGCACCTGGGACAGGGGAGAGACCCAGTACTTC.

This clone was seen a few times. The chain links TRBV7-2 to TRBJ2-2; perhaps TRBD1 as D (6 bases). Per germline, CDR1 SGHTA and CDR2 FQGNSA. V was shortened by 5 bases and J by 6 bases, with 13 bases between the two germline ends. This CDR3 contains 14 residues. The CDR3 protein is CASSLGQTPGELFF. The DNA of the CDR3 is TGTGCCAGCAGCCTAGGACAGACCCCCGGGGAGCTGTTTTTT.

J is TRBJ1-2 and V is TRBV28; 7 nucleotides match TRBD1. The length of the CDR3 is 14 residues. Germline lookup yields CDR1 MDHEN and CDR2 SYDVKM. Trimming at V came to 3 bases and at J to 6 bases, leaving 7 bases not matched to a gene. CDR3 protein: CASSFPGQSDGYTF. In DNA form, the CDR3 reads TGTGCCAGCAGTTTTCCGGGACAGAGCGATGGCTACACCTTC.

The chain is built from TRBV5-6 and TRBJ2-4, with D perhaps TRBD1 (6 bases). V dropped 2 bases and J dropped 6 bases, with 15 bases sitting between them. Germline loops: CDR1 SGHDT, CDR2 YYEEEE. The CDR3 runs to 15 residues. CDR3 DNA: TGTGCCAGCAGCTTAGCTATACAGGGAGTAAACATTCAGTACTTC. This sequence encodes CASSLAIQGVNIQYF.

The chain is built from TRBV5-1 and TRBJ2-5; 11 nucleotides agree with TRBD1. The junction had 8 bases not matched to a gene; V was cut back by 4 bases and J by 3 bases. Germline CDR1 SGHRS, CDR2 YFSETQ. The CDR3 has 16 residues. As DNA, the CDR3 is TGCGCCAGCAGCCCCGGGACAGGGGGGCAAGAAGAGACCCAGTACTTC. Translated, it gives CASSPGTGGQEETQYF.